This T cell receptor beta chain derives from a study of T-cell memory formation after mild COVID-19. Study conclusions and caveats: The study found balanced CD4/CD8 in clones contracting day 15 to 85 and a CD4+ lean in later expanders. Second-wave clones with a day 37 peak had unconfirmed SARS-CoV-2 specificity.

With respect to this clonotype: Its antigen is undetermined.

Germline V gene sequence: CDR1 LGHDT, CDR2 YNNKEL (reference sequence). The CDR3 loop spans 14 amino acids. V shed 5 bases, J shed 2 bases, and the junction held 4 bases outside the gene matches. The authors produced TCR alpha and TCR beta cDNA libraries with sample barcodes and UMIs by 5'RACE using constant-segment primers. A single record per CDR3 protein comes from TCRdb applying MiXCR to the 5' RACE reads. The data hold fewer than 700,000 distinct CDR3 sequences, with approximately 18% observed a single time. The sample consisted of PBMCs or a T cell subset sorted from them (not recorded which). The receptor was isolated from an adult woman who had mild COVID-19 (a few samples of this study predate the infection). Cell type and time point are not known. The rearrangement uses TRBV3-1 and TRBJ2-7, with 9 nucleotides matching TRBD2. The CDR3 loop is CASSTSGLPYEQYF. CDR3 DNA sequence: TGTGCCAGCAGCACTAGCGGGCTACCCTACGAGCAGTACTTC.